What follows are 3 T cell receptor beta chains derived from one specimen sequenced in a study of cytomegalovirus exposure and HLA in healthy donors. 60 Vbeta and 13 Jbeta primers were used in PCR. The protocol was immunoSEQ multiplex PCR, while the TCRdb copy is restricted to in-frame clones and leaves out a portion. The sample lists a few hundred thousand clones, about 78% occurring once. The sequencing input was PBMCs. All receptors come from a woman aged 30 to 39 in good health and CMV-seronegative.

The chain joins TRBV7-2 to TRBJ2-3; D perhaps matches TRBD2 (5 bases). The germline gives CDR1 SGHTA, CDR2 FQGNSA. The V and J ends lost 1 base and 4 bases respectively, with 12 bases between them. The CDR3 has 15 amino acids. The CDR3 sequence is CASSLVRARSDTQYF. The CDR3 nucleotides are TGTGCCAGCAGCTTAGTGAGGGCAAGATCAGATACGCAGTATTTT.

As to this clone: The same CDR3 arises from other DNA sequences in this sample as well. The CDR3 region has the DNA TGTGCCAGTAGTATCGGACAGGGTAACACTGAAGCTTTCTTT. It translates to CASSIGQGNTEAFF. This chain links TRBV19 with TRBJ1-1; TRBD1 aligns across 8 bases. Germline loops: CDR1 LNHDA, CDR2 SQIVND (reference sequence). J was trimmed by 2 bases and V by 3 bases; bases with no gene match: 2. The CDR3 sequence is 14 residues long.

The V call is TRBV4-1, the J call TRBJ2-6, with D hard to call. Trimming stripped 7 bases from V and 0 bases from J, with 13 bases between. The germline V gene has CDR1 MGHRA and CDR2 YSYEKL. The length of the CDR3 is 16 residues. The CDR3 coding sequence is TGCGCCAGCACCCAGAGAGCCCCCTCTGGGGCCAACGTCCTGACTTTC. Protein product: CASTQRAPSGANVLTF.